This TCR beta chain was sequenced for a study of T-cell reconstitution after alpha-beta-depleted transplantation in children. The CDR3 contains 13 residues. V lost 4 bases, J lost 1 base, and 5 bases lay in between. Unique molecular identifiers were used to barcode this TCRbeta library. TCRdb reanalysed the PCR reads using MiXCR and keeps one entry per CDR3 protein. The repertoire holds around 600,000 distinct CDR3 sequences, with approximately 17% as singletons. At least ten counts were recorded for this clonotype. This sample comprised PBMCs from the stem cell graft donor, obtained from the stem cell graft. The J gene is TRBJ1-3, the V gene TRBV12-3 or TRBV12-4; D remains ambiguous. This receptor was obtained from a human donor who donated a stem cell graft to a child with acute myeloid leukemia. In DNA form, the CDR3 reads TGTGCCAGCAGTTGGGTATCTGGAAACACCATATATTTT. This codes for CASSWVSGNTIYF.